Shown below are 26 T cell receptor beta chains from a single sample sequenced in a study of a mutant IDH1 vaccine in newly diagnosed glioma. Time point of the sample: week 5, during vaccination. Mutant IDH1 20-mer peptide, at 300 ug, made up each vaccine dose, with topical imiquimod. The method was immunoSEQ multiplex PCR; TCRdb's version includes in-frame clones alone and lacks a portion of them. The data hold tens of thousands of clones, with around 89% observed a single time. The antigens of these receptors remain unknown. The source was PBMCs, collected from a glioma patient whose treatment included an IDH1 peptide vaccine. The receptors were sampled from a woman aged 40 to 50 with glioma.

The chain combines TRBV27 with TRBJ2-7; TRBD1 matches at 7 bases. Germline V gene lookup returns CDR1 MNHEY and CDR2 SMNVEV (reference sequence). V dropped 8 bases and J dropped 3; count of bases not matched to a gene: 16. The CDR3 runs 16 residues. The CDR3, as DNA: TGTGCCAGCCGGGACAGTAACTACATTAGTGGCTACGAGCAGTACTTC. Translated: CASRDSNYISGYEQYF.

This chain links TRBV6-5 with TRBJ2-7; maybe TRBD1 (5 bases). V was shortened by 5 bases and J by 5 bases, with 16 bases between the two germline ends. This CDR3 comprises 14 residues. In germline, CDR1 is MNHEY, CDR2 SVGAGI. This chain's CDR3 is CASSRNDRGNEQYF. DNA of the CDR3: TGTGCCAGCAGTCGCAATGACAGAGGAAACGAGCAGTACTTC.

The chain combines TRBV6-5 with TRBJ1-2; the D is unclear. Deletions cut 6 bases from V and 2 bases from J, with 10 bases between. This CDR3 has 13 residues. Germline loops: CDR1 MNHEY, CDR2 SVGAGI. DNA for the CDR3: TGTGCCAGCAGGCTTACAGTGAACTATGGCTACACCTTC. This sequence encodes CASRLTVNYGYTF.

This clone was found once. The same CDR3 can be traced to other DNA sequences in this sample. The chain uses TRBV5-6 and TRBJ1-2, with D perhaps TRBD1 (6 bases). With 1 base removed from V and 4 bases from J, the gap between germline ends came to 8 bases. Germline loops: CDR1 SGHDT, CDR2 YYEEEE. This CDR3 is 13 amino acids long. This CDR3 reads CASSLRGAYGYTF. The CDR3 DNA reads as TGTGCCAGCAGCTTGCGGGGGGCCTATGGCTACACCTTC.

The V gene is TRBV25-1, the J gene TRBJ1-1; D call uncertain. Per the germline V gene, CDR1 is MGHDK and CDR2 is SYGVNS. This CDR3 region has 12 residues. With 2 bases removed from V and 5 bases from J, the gap between germline ends came to 6 bases. The CDR3 reads CASSETRTEAFF. In DNA form, the CDR3 reads TGTGCCAGCAGTGAAACCAGGACTGAAGCTTTCTTT.

The chain carries TRBV7-9 and TRBJ2-1, with 9 nucleotides matching TRBD2. Germline V lookup: CDR1 SEHNR, CDR2 FQNEAQ (reference sequence). CDR3 length: 15 amino acids. The V gene end was trimmed by 1 base and the J gene end by 5 bases; junction bases not matched to a gene: 3. CDR3 DNA sequence: TGTGCCAGCAGCTTAGTACCTAGCGGGAACAATGAGCAGTTCTTC. Its translation: CASSLVPSGNNEQFF.

This chain joins TRBV7-6 and TRBJ1-1; no reliable D call. CDR1 and CDR2 (germline): SGHVS, FNYEAQ. The CDR3 is 13 amino acids. The V and J ends lost 8 bases and 0 bases respectively, with 10 bases between them. The CDR3 sequence is CASAYGVNTEAFF. The DNA for the CDR3 is TGTGCCAGCGCCTACGGGGTGAACACTGAAGCTTTCTTT.

V and J are TRBV29-1 and TRBJ1-1; no clear D. Germline assignment: CDR1 SQVTM and CDR2 ANQGSEA. Trimming took off 7 bases at V and 12 bases at J, with 21 bases between the two ends. CDR3 size: 12 residues. The CDR3 region is CSGRDPNTIPFF. The CDR3 DNA follows: TGCAGCGGCCGGGATCCTAACACGATACCTTTCTTT.

This sequence joins TRBV19 and TRBJ2-5; no firm D call. Germline CDR1 LNHDA, CDR2 SQIVND (reference sequence). V shed 3 bases and J shed 7 bases, with 9 bases lying between them. This CDR3 has 12 amino acids. The CDR3 DNA follows: TGTGCCAGTAGTATCCCCCCTTCGACCCAGTACTTC. Translating it yields CASSIPPSTQYF.

The chain uses TRBV10-3 and TRBJ1-4; no reliable D call. The germline V gene has CDR1 ENHRY and CDR2 SYGVKD. V lost 3 bases to trimming and J lost 8 bases, with 10 bases between them. CDR3 size: 13 residues. CDR3 residues: CAISDLRNEKLFF. The DNA for the CDR3 is TGTGCCATCAGTGATCTAAGAAACGAAAAACTGTTTTTT.

The CDR3, as DNA: TGTGCCAGCAGCGTATATCGGGAGGGAAGTTTGTACACCGGGGAGCTGTTTTTT. Translated, it gives CASSVYREGSLYTGELFF. The V call is TRBV9, the J call TRBJ2-2; 8 bases agree with TRBD2. With V trimmed by 1 base and J by 3 bases, 11 bases remained unmatched. The CDR3 loop spans 18 amino acids. CDR1 is SGDLS and CDR2 is YYNGEE in the germline V gene.

V and J are TRBV28 and TRBJ1-1; D is uncertain. V was shortened by 5 bases and J by 10 bases, with 14 bases between the two germline ends. CDR1 and CDR2 from the germline V gene are MDHEN and SYDVKM. This CDR3 has 12 amino acids. CDR3 DNA sequence: TGTGCCAGCAGTCCACCTCACTCTGTAGCTTTCTTT. It yields the protein CASSPPHSVAFF. The full variable domain, rest sourced from reference TRBV28 and TRBJ1-1, is DVKVTQSSRYLVKRTGEKVFLECVQDMDHENMFWYRQDPGLGLRLIYFSYDVKMKEKGDIPEGYSVSREKKERFSLILESASTNQTSMYLCASSPPHSVAFFGQGTRLTVV.

J is TRBJ1-1 and V is TRBV30, with 7 bases fitting TRBD1. V dropped 7 bases and J dropped 1; count of bases not matched to a gene: 3. The CDR3 is 12 residues long. The germline V gene has CDR1 GTSNPN and CDR2 SVGIG (reference sequence). This CDR3 reads CASRGGNTEAFF. In DNA, the CDR3 is TGTGCCTCCAGGGGGGGGAACACTGAAGCTTTCTTT. Full variable domain (missing parts from reference TRBV30 and TRBJ1-1): SQTIHQWPATLVQPVGSPLSLECTVEGTSNPNLYWYRQAAGRGLQLLFYSVGIGQISSEVPQNLSASRPQDRQFILSSKKLLLSDSGFYLCASRGGNTEAFFGQGTRLTVV.

V and J are TRBV5-8 and TRBJ2-7; TRBD2 agrees at 7 bases. CDR3 size: 15 residues. V lost 0 bases and J lost 0; bases outside the gene matches: 3. CDR1 is SGHTS and CDR2 is YDEGEE in the germline V gene. The CDR3 reads CASSLERGPSYEQYF. CDR3 sequence (DNA): TGTGCCAGCAGCTTGGAGCGGGGTCCCTCCTACGAGCAGTACTTC.

This chain joins TRBV7-9 and TRBJ1-1, with no clear D. Germline CDR1 SEHNR, CDR2 FQNEAQ (reference sequence). V gave up 5 bases and J gave up 5 bases, with 12 bases separating them. The CDR3 extends over 13 amino acids. This chain's CDR3 is CASSVEGATEAFF. The CDR3 DNA reads TGTGCCAGCAGCGTAGAAGGCGCTACTGAAGCTTTCTTT.

The genes are TRBV2 and TRBJ1-2; D remains unclear. The CDR3 runs 13 residues. Per the germline V gene, CDR1 is SNHLY and CDR2 is FYNNEI. The germline V and J ends were trimmed by 2 bases and 8 bases, with 12 bases remaining between them. The CDR3 bases are TGTGCCAGCAGTGAACCCCAAGTGAGGGGCTACACCTTC. Its protein is CASSEPQVRGYTF.

This rearrangement joins TRBV5-5 to TRBJ2-7; D uncertain. Germline V CDR1 and CDR2: SGHKS, YYEKEE (reference sequence). The CDR3 contains 14 residues. The ends were cut back, 0 bases at V and 2 bases at J, with 9 bases in the middle. In nucleotides, the CDR3 is TGTGCCAGCAGCTTGGCGTTTGTAGCCTACGAGCAGTACTTC. Translating gives CASSLAFVAYEQYF.

This chain joins TRBV19 and TRBJ1-5, with 7 bases aligning to TRBD1. This CDR3 region has 18 residues. Germline values: CDR1 LNHDA, CDR2 SQIVND (reference sequence). V dropped 7 bases and J dropped 0; count of bases not matched to a gene: 15. The CDR3 region is CASNPTTGSGNSNQPQHF. For the CDR3, the DNA is TGTGCCAGTAACCCTACGACAGGGTCCGGAAATAGCAATCAGCCCCAGCATTTT.

V is TRBV2 and J is TRBJ1-5; possibly TRBD1 for D (5 bases). CDR3 length: 15 amino acids. V was pared by 2 bases and J by 6 bases, with 14 bases between. In germline, CDR1 is SNHLY, CDR2 FYNNEI. The CDR3 nucleotides read TGTGCCAGCAGTGAATACCGGGGCGGGGTTCAGCCCCAGCATTTT. This codes for CASSEYRGGVQPQHF. Together with reference TRBV2 and TRBJ1-5, the CDR3 gives the full variable domain: EPEVTQTPSHQVTQMGQEVILRCVPISNHLYFYWYRQILGQKVEFLVSFYNNEISEKSEIFDDQFSVERPDGSNFTLKIRSTKLEDSAMYFCASSEYRGGVQPQHFGDGTRLSIL.

The chain couples TRBV11-2 to TRBJ2-5; D is undetermined. V lost 2 bases to trimming and J lost 4 bases, with 14 bases between them. There are 15 residues in the CDR3. The germline V gene encodes CDR1 SGHAT and CDR2 FQNNGV. As DNA, the CDR3 is TGTGCCAGCAGCTTACAGAGTGGGATCTTAGAGACCCAGTACTTC. Translation gives CASSLQSGILETQYF.

The rearrangement uses TRBV7-2 and TRBJ2-1, with 9 bases aligning to TRBD2. V shed 4 bases and J 12 bases; nucleotides not matched to a gene: 16. This CDR3 comprises 16 residues. The germline CDR1 and CDR2 sequences are SGHTA and FQGNSA. CDR3 bases: TGTGCCAGCAGCTCCTTTCGGTGGGCGGGGGGGCTGGGGCAGTTCTTC. Translated: CASSSFRWAGGLGQFF. The full variable domain, completed using reference TRBV7-2 and TRBJ2-1, is GAGVSQSPSNKVTEKGKDVELRCDPISGHTALYWYRQSLGQGLEFLIYFQGNSAPDKSGLPSDRFSAERTGGSVSTLTIQRTQQEDSAVYLCASSSFRWAGGLGQFFGPGTRLTVL.

This sequence joins TRBV6-5 and TRBJ2-3; the D is unclear. Per the germline V gene, CDR1 is MNHEY and CDR2 is SVGAGI. The CDR3 has 14 amino acids. The V and J ends lost 0 bases and 2 bases respectively, with 6 bases between them. The CDR3 sequence: CASSYSRNTDTQYF. The CDR3 region has the DNA TGTGCCAGCAGTTACTCGAGGAACACAGATACGCAGTATTTT.

The sample holds one count of this clone. The chain employs TRBV28 and TRBJ2-1; TRBD2 agrees at 13 bases. V was pared by 6 bases and J by 4 bases, with 9 bases of the junction left unmatched. The germline CDR1 and CDR2 sequences are MDHEN and SYDVKM. This CDR3 has 17 amino acids. The CDR3 DNA reads as TGTGCCAGCAGATCTAGACCGGGACTAGCGGGGTACAATGAGCAGTTCTTC. This sequence encodes CASRSRPGLAGYNEQFF.

The chain has TRBV10-3 and TRBJ2-1, with a weak D call TRBD2 (6 bases). The V and J ends lost 7 bases and 3 bases respectively, with 13 bases between them. The CDR3 spans 14 residues. Germline CDR1 reads ENHRY; CDR2 reads SYGVKD. The CDR3 protein is CAIMGSGDYNEQFF. For the CDR3, the DNA is TGTGCCATCATGGGATCGGGGGACTACAATGAGCAGTTCTTC.

The J gene is TRBJ2-1, the V gene TRBV19, with D possibly matching TRBD2 (5 bases). This CDR3 is built from 13 residues. With 4 bases removed from V and 3 bases from J, the gap between germline ends came to 7 bases. CDR1 LNHDA and CDR2 SQIVND come from the germline V gene (reference sequence). The CDR3 is CASSKGDYNEQFF. The CDR3 DNA reads as TGTGCCAGTAGTAAGGGAGACTACAATGAGCAGTTCTTC.

DNA of the CDR3: TGTGCCAGCAGCGACTACAGGGCCCGCCCGGGGGGCTACACCTTC. It is translated as CASSDYRARPGGYTF. J is TRBJ1-2 and V is TRBV5-6, with D possibly TRBD1 on 6 matching bases. There are 15 residues in the CDR3. V lost 4 bases and J lost 8, with 21 bases in between. Germline CDR1 is SGHDT and CDR2 is YYEEEE. The whole variable domain, remainder taken from reference TRBV5-6 and TRBJ1-2, is DAGVTQSPTHLIKTRGQQVTLRCSPKSGHDTVSWYQQALGQGPQFIFQYYEEEERQRGNFPDRFSGHQFPNYSSELNVNALLLGDSALYLCASSDYRARPGGYTFGSGTRLTVV.